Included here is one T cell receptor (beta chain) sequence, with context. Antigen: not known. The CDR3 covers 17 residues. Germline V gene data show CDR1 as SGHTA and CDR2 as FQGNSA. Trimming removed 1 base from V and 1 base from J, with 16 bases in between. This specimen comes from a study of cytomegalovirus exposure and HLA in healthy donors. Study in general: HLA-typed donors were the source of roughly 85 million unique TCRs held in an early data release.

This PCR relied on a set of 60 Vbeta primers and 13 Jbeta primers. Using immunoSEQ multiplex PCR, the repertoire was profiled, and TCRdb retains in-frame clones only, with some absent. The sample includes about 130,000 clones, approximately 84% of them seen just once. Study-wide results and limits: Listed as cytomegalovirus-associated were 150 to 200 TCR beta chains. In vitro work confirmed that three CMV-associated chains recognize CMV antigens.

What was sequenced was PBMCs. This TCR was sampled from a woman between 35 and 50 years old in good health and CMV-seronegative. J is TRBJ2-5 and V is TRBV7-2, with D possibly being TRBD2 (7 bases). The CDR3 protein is CASSLEGGLGGQETQYF. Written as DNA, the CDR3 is TGTGCCAGCAGCTTAGAGGGGGGGCTCGGGGGCCAAGAGACCCAGTACTTC.